One and the same sample provided the 24 T cell receptor beta chains below, sequenced in a study of OX40 agonist ivuxolimab in advanced cancers. Method: immunoSEQ multiplex PCR; TCRdb's copy keeps in-frame clones and lacks some. The repertoire has 45,000 to 55,000 clones, approximately 84% of them found once; the top ten carry roughly 1.1%. The source material was CD4+ or CD8+ T cells sorted from blood, sampled in a trial of the OX40 agonist ivuxolimab. The receptors derive from an adult with an advanced solid tumor such as melanoma, head and neck, liver or kidney cancer.

V and J are TRBV7-2 and TRBJ1-6; maybe TRBD1 (5 bases). The germline V gene encodes CDR1 SGHTA and CDR2 FQGNSA. The V and J ends lost 3 bases and 10 bases respectively, with 13 bases between them. There are 14 residues in the CDR3. The CDR3 loop is CASSFRGGGSPLHF. The CDR3 DNA follows: TGTGCCAGCAGCTTTAGGGGTGGAGGCTCACCCCTCCACTTT.

The rearrangement joins TRBV10-3 to TRBJ2-1; D remains ambiguous. The germline V and J ends were trimmed by 7 bases and 4 bases, with 14 bases remaining between them. The germline V gene has CDR1 ENHRY and CDR2 SYGVKD. The CDR3 contains 14 residues. DNA for the CDR3: TGTGCCATCAAATTTTCGGATATTTACAATGAGCAGTTCTTC. Translating gives CAIKFSDIYNEQFF.

In this sample, this clone turned up once. The chain joins TRBV11-3 to TRBJ2-5, with a weak D call TRBD2 (6 bases). V lost 2 bases to trimming and J lost 5 bases, with 12 bases between them. Germline CDR1 SGHNT, CDR2 YENEEA. The CDR3 runs to 14 residues. CDR3 nucleotides: TGTGCCAGCAGCTTATATTCTGGGACTGAGACCCAGTACTTC. Translated, it gives CASSLYSGTETQYF.

The V gene is TRBV9, the J gene TRBJ2-2, with no clear D. V lost 1 base, J lost 7 bases, and 5 bases lay in between. Germline CDR1 reads SGDLS; CDR2 reads YYNGEE. The CDR3 covers 12 residues. DNA for the CDR3: TGTGCCAGCAGCGTACCAGGCGGGGAGCTGTTTTTT. It specifies CASSVPGGELFF.

This clone was counted a single time. In DNA, the CDR3 is TGTGCCAGCAGCCCCGAGGGGGCCCCAGATACGCAGTATTTT. This translates into CASSPEGAPDTQYF. The chain has TRBV7-2 and TRBJ2-3; 7 bases map to TRBD1. Germline CDR1 SGHTA, CDR2 FQGNSA. The CDR3 contains 14 residues. V gave up 5 bases and J gave up 4 bases; unmatched junction bases: 6.

This chain joins TRBV6-6 and TRBJ1-4; D ambiguous. The CDR3 consists of 14 residues. V lost 6 bases to trimming and J lost 10 bases, with 18 bases between them. Germline loops: CDR1 MNHNY, CDR2 SVGAGI (reference sequence). CDR3 nucleotides: TGTGCCAGCAGCCCGGGCATCCAGCAAGGAAAACTGTTTTTT. Its translation: CASSPGIQQGKLFF.

The chain carries TRBV19 and TRBJ2-2; D unclear. This CDR3 comprises 14 residues. Germline CDR1 LNHDA, CDR2 SQIVND (reference sequence). V gave up 6 bases and J gave up 6 bases, with 14 bases separating them. This CDR3 is CASSSRFGPGELFF. CDR3 DNA: TGTGCCAGTAGCAGCCGTTTTGGGCCCGGGGAGCTGTTTTTT. Supplemented by reference TRBV19 and TRBJ2-2, the full variable domain reads DGGITQSPKYLFRKEGQNVTLSCEQNLNHDAMYWYRQDPGQGLRLIYYSQIVNDFQKGDIAEGYSVSREKKESFPLTVTSAQKNPTAFYLCASSSRFGPGELFFGEGSRLTVL.

This clone was recorded once. CDR3 bases: TGCGCCAGCAGCCAACCTGCTGCCAGCTACGAGCAGTACTTC. Its protein is CASSQPAASYEQYF. This chain links TRBV4-1 with TRBJ2-7; D is undetermined. Per the germline V gene, CDR1 is MGHRA and CDR2 is YSYEKL. Trimming left V 2 bases short and J 3 bases short, with 11 bases between. This CDR3 is built from 14 residues.

The genes are TRBV13 and TRBJ1-1, with 7 bases aligning to TRBD1. Unmatched junction bases numbered 15, after V lost 5 bases and J lost 0 bases. CDR1 and CDR2 from the germline V gene are PRHDT and FYEKMQ (reference sequence). This CDR3 comprises 18 residues. CDR3 in amino acids: CASSRQPRTGSMNTEAFF. CDR3 bases: TGTGCCAGCAGCCGGCAACCTCGGACAGGATCTATGAACACTGAAGCTTTCTTT.

The chain carries TRBV5-6 and TRBJ2-5; TRBD1 or TRBD2 may be the D gene (6 bases each). V lost 4 bases, J lost 5 bases, and 12 bases lay in between. This CDR3 contains 13 residues. Germline-derived CDR1 and CDR2 are SGHDT and YYEEEE. CDR3: CASSPGGFETQYF. The CDR3 DNA is TGTGCCAGCAGCCCCGGGGGCTTTGAGACCCAGTACTTC.

The chain recombines TRBV4-3 with TRBJ1-5; D gene unclear. The CDR3 extends over 15 amino acids. The germline V gene encodes CDR1 LGHNA and CDR2 YSLEER. Trimming took 1 base from V and 0 from J, leaving 7 bases between them. CDR3 nucleotides: TGCGCCAGCAGCCAAGTCCGGGGTAGCAATCAGCCCCAGCATTTT. Translating it yields CASSQVRGSNQPQHF.

For this clone: This specimen includes other DNA sequences encoding the same CDR3. The CDR3 here is CASSGSGRFYEQYF. Written as DNA, the CDR3 is TGTGCCAGCAGCGGGTCGGGACGGTTCTACGAGCAGTACTTC. This chain links TRBV6-1 with TRBJ2-7, with D perhaps assigned TRBD1 or TRBD2 (5 bases each). Trimming cost V 6 bases and J 3 bases, with 15 bases left between them. The CDR3 has 14 residues. In germline, CDR1 is MNHNS, CDR2 SASEGT.

The chain recombines TRBV7-8 with TRBJ1-1, with D hard to call. The ends were cut back, 1 base at V and 2 bases at J, with 14 bases in the middle. This CDR3 has 16 residues. Germline loops: CDR1 SGHVS, CDR2 FQNEAQ. CDR3 nucleotides: TGTGCCAGCAGCTTAGATCCCGGGGTTCTTAACACTGAAGCTTTCTTT. Translation gives CASSLDPGVLNTEAFF.

V gene TRBV19 combines with J gene TRBJ2-3; D gene uncertain. This CDR3 contains 15 residues. Germline V gene sequence: CDR1 LNHDA, CDR2 SQIVND (reference sequence). V was trimmed by 6 bases and J by 6 bases, leaving 19 bases between them. CDR3 nucleotide sequence: TGTGCCAGTAGCCACCGCCCAGCGTTTGAGGATACGCAGTATTTT. It is translated as CASSHRPAFEDTQYF.

The chain uses TRBV27 and TRBJ2-7, with D unresolved. The CDR3 sequence is 13 residues long. Trimming cost V 6 bases and J 3 bases, with 12 bases left between them. The germline gives CDR1 MNHEY, CDR2 SMNVEV (reference sequence). As DNA, the CDR3 is TGTGCCAGCAGCCTCCAGGTCAACTACGAGCAGTACTTC. Translated, it gives CASSLQVNYEQYF.

The CDR3 here is CASSPPGWRDSYEQYF. The CDR3 region has the DNA TGTGCCAGCTCACCACCGGGCTGGCGGGACTCCTACGAGCAGTACTTC. J is TRBJ2-7 and V is TRBV18; D may be TRBD2 (6 bases). Germline assignment: CDR1 KGHSH and CDR2 LQKENI. V lost 0 bases and J lost 0, with 12 bases in between. The length of the CDR3 is 16 residues.

The chain joins TRBV11-2 to TRBJ1-4; 7 bases agree with TRBD1. V shed 3 bases, J shed 7 bases, and the junction held 5 bases outside the gene matches. The CDR3 is made up of 14 amino acids. Germline V gives CDR1 SGHAT, CDR2 FQNNGV. The CDR3: CASSFSTGSEKLFF. In DNA, the CDR3 is TGTGCCAGCAGCTTTTCGACAGGGAGTGAAAAACTGTTTTTT.

In DNA form, the CDR3 reads TGTGCCAGCAGCCCGTCGGACAGGTGGGACTCTGGGGCCAACGTCCTGACTTTC. Residues: CASSPSDRWDSGANVLTF. The V gene is TRBV11-3, the J gene TRBJ2-6; 7 positions agree with TRBD1. The CDR3 has 18 amino acids. V lost 5 bases, J lost 0 bases, and 10 bases stayed unmatched. Germline CDR1 SGHNT, CDR2 YENEEA.

The CDR3 sequence is CASRHRGSTNEKLFF. The CDR3 DNA is TGTGCCAGCAGACACAGGGGGTCAACTAATGAAAAACTGTTTTTT. The chain joins TRBV28 to TRBJ1-4, with TRBD1 matching 8 bases. The CDR3 has 15 residues. Germline loops: CDR1 MDHEN, CDR2 SYDVKM. V was pared by 6 bases and J by 0 bases, with 3 bases of the junction left unmatched. The full variable domain, with the rest looked up from reference TRBV28 and TRBJ1-4, is DVKVTQSSRYLVKRTGEKVFLECVQDMDHENMFWYRQDPGLGLRLIYFSYDVKMKEKGDIPEGYSVSREKKERFSLILESASTNQTSMYLCASRHRGSTNEKLFFGSGTQLSVL.

The rearrangement links TRBV5-4 to TRBJ1-2, with a possible D match to TRBD1 (6 bases). V shed 6 bases and J shed 4 bases, with 22 bases lying between them. Germline values: CDR1 SGHNT, CDR2 YYREEE (reference sequence). The CDR3 is 16 residues long. CDR3 sequence reads: CASIGQPTVKSYGYTF. CDR3 in DNA: TGTGCCAGCATCGGACAGCCTACCGTTAAATCCTATGGCTACACCTTC.

V gene TRBV2 combines with J gene TRBJ2-7; TRBD2 agrees at 8 bases. CDR1 and CDR2 (germline): SNHLY, FYNNEI. V lost 2 bases, J lost 6 bases, and 6 bases stayed unmatched. The length of the CDR3 is 14 residues. In nucleotides, the CDR3 is TGTGCCAGCAGTGAATTGGCGGGAGGAGGCGAGCAGTACTTC. Amino acid sequence: CASSELAGGGEQYF.

The rearrangement uses TRBV6-5 and TRBJ1-3; weak D call: TRBD1 (6 bases). The germline V gene has CDR1 MNHEY and CDR2 SVGAGI. The CDR3 consists of 16 residues. The V gene lost 4 bases and the J gene lost 3 bases, with 16 bases spanning the gap. DNA for the CDR3: TGTGCCAGCAGTTTTGCTTTACAGGGTTATGGAAACACCATATATTTT. It is translated as CASSFALQGYGNTIYF.

CDR3 region: CAISEGVVQYF. The DNA of the CDR3 is TGTGCCATCAGTGAAGGGGTAGTCCAGTACTTC. The chain is built from TRBV10-3 and TRBJ2-5; maybe TRBD1 (5 bases). Germline V gene data show CDR1 as ENHRY and CDR2 as SYGVKD. The CDR3 consists of 11 residues. The V end lost 3 bases, the J end lost 10 bases, and 9 bases lay between the germline ends.

The chain recombines TRBV30 with TRBJ1-6; D perhaps matches TRBD1 (5 bases). The CDR3 is 12 amino acids. Trimming took 6 bases from V and 7 from J, leaving 10 bases between them. Germline assignment: CDR1 GTSNPN and CDR2 SVGIG (reference sequence). This CDR3 reads CACPGRNSPLHF. For the CDR3, the DNA is TGTGCCTGCCCGGGACGAAATTCACCCCTCCACTTT.